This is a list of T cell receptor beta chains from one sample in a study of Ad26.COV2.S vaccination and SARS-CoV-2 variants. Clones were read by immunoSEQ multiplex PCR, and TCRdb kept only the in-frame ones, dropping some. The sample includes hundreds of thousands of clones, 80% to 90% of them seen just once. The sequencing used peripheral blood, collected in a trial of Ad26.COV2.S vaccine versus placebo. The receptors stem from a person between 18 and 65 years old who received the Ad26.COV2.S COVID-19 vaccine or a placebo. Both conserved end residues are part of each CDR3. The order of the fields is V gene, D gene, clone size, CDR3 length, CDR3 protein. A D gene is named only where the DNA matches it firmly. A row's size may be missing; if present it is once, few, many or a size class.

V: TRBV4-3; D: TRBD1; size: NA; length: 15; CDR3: CASSQPGTANEKLFF
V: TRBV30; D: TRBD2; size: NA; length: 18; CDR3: CAWSVYSGPPDGTDTQYF
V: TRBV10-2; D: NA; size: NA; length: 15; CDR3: CASSNRAAQSEAQHF
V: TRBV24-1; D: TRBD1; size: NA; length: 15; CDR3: CATSEPDRGQNGYTF
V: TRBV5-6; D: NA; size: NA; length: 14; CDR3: CASSLGGGRYGYTF
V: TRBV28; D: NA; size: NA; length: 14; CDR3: CASSLGTYQETQYF
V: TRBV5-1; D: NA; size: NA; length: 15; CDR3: CASSSGVDLDTEAFF
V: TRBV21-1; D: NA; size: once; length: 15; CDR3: CASSSTGQEAISLHF
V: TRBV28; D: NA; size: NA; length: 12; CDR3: CASSLLGNTIYF
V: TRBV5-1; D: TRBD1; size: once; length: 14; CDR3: CASSSGQGADTQYF